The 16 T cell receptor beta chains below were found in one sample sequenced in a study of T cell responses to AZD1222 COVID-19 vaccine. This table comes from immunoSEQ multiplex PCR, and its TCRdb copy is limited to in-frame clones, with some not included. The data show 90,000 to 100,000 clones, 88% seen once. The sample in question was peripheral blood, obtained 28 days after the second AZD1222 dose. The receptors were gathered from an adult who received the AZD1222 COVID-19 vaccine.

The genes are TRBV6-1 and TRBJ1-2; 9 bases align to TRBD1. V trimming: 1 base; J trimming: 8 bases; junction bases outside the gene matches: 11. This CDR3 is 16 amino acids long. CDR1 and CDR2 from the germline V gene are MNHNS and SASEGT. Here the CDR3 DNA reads TGTGCCAGCAGTGAAGTTTTCTTTCGACAGGGGGAGGGCTACACCTTC. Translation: CASSEVFFRQGEGYTF.

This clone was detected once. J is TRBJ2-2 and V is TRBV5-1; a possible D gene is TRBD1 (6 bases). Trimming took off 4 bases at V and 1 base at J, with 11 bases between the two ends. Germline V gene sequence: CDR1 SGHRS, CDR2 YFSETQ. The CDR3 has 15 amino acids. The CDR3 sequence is CASSQGTGNTGELFF. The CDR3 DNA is TGCGCCAGCAGCCAGGGGACGGGGAACACCGGGGAGCTGTTTTTT.

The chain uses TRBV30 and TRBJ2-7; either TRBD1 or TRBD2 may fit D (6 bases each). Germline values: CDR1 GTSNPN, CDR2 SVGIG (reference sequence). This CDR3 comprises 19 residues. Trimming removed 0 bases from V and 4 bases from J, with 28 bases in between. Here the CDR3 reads CAWSVWSPGWGARLYEQYF. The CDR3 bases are TGTGCCTGGAGTGTATGGAGCCCCGGATGGGGGGCGAGGTTATACGAGCAGTACTTC.

The CDR3 loop reads CASSDRDRGSQFF. The CDR3 nucleotides are TGTGCCAGCAGTGATCGGGACAGGGGATCTCAATTCTTC. The chain joins TRBV6-1 to TRBJ2-1, with TRBD1 identical over 10 bases. The ends lost 3 bases at V and 16 bases at J; junction bases unmatched: 9. The germline V gene has CDR1 MNHNS and CDR2 SASEGT. The CDR3 runs 13 residues.

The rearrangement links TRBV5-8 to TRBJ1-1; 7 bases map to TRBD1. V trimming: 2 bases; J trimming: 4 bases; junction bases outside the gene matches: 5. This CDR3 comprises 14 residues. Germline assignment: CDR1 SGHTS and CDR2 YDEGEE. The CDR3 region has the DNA TGTGCCAGCAGCTTCCGACAGGGAAGCACTGAAGCTTTCTTT. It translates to CASSFRQGSTEAFF.

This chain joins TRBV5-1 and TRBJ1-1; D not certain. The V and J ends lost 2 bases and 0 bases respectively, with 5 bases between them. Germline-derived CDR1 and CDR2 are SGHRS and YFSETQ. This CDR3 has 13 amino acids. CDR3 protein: CASSFDVNTEAFF. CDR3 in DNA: TGCGCCAGCAGCTTTGATGTGAACACTGAAGCTTTCTTT.

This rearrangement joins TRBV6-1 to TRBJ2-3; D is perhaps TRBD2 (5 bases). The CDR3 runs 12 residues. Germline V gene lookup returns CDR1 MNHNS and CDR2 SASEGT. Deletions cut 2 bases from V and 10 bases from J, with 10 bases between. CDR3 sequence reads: CASSELPSSQYF. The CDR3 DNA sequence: TGTGCCAGCAGTGAATTGCCTAGCTCGCAGTATTTT.

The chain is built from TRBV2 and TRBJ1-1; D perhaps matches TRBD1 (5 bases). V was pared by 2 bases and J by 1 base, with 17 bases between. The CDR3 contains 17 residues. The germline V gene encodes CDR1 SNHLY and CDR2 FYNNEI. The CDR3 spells CASSERGVFRQNTEAFF. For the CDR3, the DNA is TGTGCCAGCAGTGAACGGGGCGTGTTCCGCCAGAACACTGAAGCTTTCTTT.

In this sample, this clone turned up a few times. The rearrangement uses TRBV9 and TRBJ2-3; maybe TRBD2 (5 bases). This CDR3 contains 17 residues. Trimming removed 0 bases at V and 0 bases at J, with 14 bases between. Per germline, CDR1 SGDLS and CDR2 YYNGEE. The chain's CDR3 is CASSVGFLGSSTDTQYF. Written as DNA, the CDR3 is TGTGCCAGCAGCGTAGGATTTTTGGGGAGTAGCACAGATACGCAGTATTTT.

CDR3 bases: TGTGCCAGCAGCTACGTTGGGGATAGCAATCAGCCCCAGCATTTT. As protein: CASSYVGDSNQPQHF. The chain couples TRBV2 to TRBJ1-5; no firm D call. Trimming pared 6 bases from V and 0 bases from J, leaving 12 bases between. The CDR3 is 15 residues long. CDR1 SNHLY and CDR2 FYNNEI come from the germline V gene.

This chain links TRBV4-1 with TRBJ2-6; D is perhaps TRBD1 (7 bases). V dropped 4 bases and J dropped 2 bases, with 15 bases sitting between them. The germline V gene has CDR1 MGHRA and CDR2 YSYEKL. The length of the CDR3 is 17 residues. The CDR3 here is CASSPRQGGTGANVLTF. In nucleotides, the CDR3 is TGCGCCAGCAGCCCCCGACAGGGAGGTACTGGGGCCAACGTCCTGACTTTC.

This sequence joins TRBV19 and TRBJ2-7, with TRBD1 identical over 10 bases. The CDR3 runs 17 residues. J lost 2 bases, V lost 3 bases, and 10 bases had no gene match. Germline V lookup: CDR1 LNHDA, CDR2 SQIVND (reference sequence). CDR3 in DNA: TGTGCCAGTAGTATTACTTCCCCCGGGACAGGGGCCTACGAGCAGTACTTC. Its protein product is CASSITSPGTGAYEQYF.

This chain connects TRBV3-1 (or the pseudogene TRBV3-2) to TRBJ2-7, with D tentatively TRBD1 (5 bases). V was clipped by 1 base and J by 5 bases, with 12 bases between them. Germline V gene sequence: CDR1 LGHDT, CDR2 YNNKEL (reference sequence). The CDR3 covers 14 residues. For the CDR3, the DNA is TGTGCCAGCAGCCAAGTTCGACAGTCGGACGAGCAGTACTTC. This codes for CASSQVRQSDEQYF.

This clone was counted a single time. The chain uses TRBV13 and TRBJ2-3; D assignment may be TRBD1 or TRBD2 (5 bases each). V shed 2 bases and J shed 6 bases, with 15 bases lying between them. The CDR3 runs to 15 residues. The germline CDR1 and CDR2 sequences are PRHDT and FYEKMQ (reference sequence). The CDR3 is CASSLQGDGQDTQYF. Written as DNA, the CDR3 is TGTGCCAGCAGCTTACAGGGAGACGGGCAGGATACGCAGTATTTT.

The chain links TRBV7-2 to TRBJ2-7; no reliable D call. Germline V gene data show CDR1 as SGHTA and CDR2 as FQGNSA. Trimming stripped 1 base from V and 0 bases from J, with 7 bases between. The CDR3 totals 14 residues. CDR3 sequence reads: CASSLDGPSYEQYF. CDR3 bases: TGTGCCAGCAGCTTAGACGGGCCCTCCTACGAGCAGTACTTC.

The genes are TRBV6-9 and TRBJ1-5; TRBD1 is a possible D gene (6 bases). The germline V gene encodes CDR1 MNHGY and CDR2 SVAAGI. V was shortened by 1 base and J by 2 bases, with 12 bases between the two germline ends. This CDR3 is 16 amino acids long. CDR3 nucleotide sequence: TGTGCCAGCAGTTATTACAGGGAACATGGCAATCAGCCCCAGCATTTT. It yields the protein CASSYYREHGNQPQHF.